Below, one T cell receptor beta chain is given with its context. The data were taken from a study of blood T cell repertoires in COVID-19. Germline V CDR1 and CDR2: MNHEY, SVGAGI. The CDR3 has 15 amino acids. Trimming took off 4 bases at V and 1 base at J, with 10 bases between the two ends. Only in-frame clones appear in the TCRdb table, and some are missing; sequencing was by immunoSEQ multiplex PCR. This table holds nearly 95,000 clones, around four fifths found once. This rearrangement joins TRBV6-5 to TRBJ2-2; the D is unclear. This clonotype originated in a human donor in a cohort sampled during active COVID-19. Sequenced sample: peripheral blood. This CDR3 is CASSFSSKNTGELFF. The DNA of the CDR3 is TGTGCCAGCAGTTTTAGTAGCAAGAACACCGGGGAGCTGTTTTTT.